By share of the sample, the clone carrying this T cell receptor beta chain is medium-sized. What it binds is unknown. The researchers produced TCR beta cDNA from around 0.5 ug total RNA with a constant-region primer. Slightly modified ARM-PCR, run as three nested multiplex PCR rounds, produced the TCR beta libraries. Rounds one and two of PCR, each of about 10 cycles, were primed with TRBV1-TRBV30 forward primers and a C-beta reverse primer. MiXCR was run by TCRdb on the multiplex PCR reads, yielding one entry per CDR3 protein. The profile shows 40,000 to 60,000 distinct CDR3 sequences, over 65% of them singletons. The study co-extracted DNA and RNA from 20-30 mg of unsorted bulk tissue. The record originates from a study of tumor-infiltrating lymphocytes in primary liver carcinoma. Study results and caveats: It was in tumors, not blood, that the top-250-clone fraction was significantly higher (p = 0.039).

Deletions cut 5 bases from V and 8 bases from J, with 16 bases between. The CDR3 is 14 amino acids. CDR1 is LNHDA, CDR2 SQIVND, per germline (reference sequence). The chain has TRBV19 and TRBJ2-1; TRBD1 or TRBD2 may be the D gene (5 bases each). The TCR sequence derives from a man aged 40-49 years with primary liver carcinoma and hepatitis B virus infection. Material: liver tumor tissue from sampling region 3. As to subset: tumor region T3, left-lateral pole. CDR3 nucleotide sequence: TGTGCCAGTAGTCAGGGAGCTCCGGTCGATGAGCAGTTCTTC. This codes for CASSQGAPVDEQFF. Together with reference TRBV19 and TRBJ2-1, the CDR3 gives the full variable domain: DGGITQSPKYLFRKEGQNVTLSCEQNLNHDAMYWYRQDPGQGLRLIYYSQIVNDFQKGDIAEGYSVSREKKESFPLTVTSAQKNPTAFYLCASSQGAPVDEQFFGPGTRLTVL.